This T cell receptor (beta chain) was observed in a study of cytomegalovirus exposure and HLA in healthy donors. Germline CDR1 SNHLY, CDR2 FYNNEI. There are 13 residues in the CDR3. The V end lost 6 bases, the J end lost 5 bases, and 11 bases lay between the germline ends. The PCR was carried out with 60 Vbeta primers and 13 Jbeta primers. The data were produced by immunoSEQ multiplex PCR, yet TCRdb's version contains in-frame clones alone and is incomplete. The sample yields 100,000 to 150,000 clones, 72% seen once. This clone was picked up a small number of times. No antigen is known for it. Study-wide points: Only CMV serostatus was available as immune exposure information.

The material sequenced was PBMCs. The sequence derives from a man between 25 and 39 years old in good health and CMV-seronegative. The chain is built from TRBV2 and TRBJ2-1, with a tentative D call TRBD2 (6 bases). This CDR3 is CASRGDSNNEQFF. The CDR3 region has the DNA TGTGCCAGCAGGGGGGACTCAAACAATGAGCAGTTCTTC.